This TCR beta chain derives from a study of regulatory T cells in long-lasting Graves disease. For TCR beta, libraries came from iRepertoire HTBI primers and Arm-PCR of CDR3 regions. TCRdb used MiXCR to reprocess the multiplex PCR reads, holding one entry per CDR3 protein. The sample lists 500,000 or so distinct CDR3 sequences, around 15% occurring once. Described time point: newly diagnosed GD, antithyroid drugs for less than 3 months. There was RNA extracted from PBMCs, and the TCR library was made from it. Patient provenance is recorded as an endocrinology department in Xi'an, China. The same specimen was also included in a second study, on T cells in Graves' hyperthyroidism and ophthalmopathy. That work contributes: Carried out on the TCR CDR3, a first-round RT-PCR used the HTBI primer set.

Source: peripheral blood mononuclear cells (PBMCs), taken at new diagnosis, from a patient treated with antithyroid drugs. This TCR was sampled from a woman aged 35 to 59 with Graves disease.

Here the CDR3 reads CASSQTGQGVEKLFF. CDR3 nucleotide sequence: TGTGCCAGCAGCCAGACCGGACAGGGTGTTGAAAAACTGTTTTTT. This sequence joins TRBV3-1 and TRBJ1-4, with 8 bases matching TRBD1. Germline CDR1 reads LGHDT; CDR2 reads YNNKEL (reference sequence). CDR3 length: 15 amino acids. J gave up 7 bases and V 3 bases, and 7 bases lay outside the gene matches.